Each of the 10 T cell receptor beta chains below was sequenced from the same sample in a study of immune heterogeneity within non-small cell lung tumors. Amplification of the TCR beta CDR3 was achieved through multiplex PCR with 32 V and 13 J primers. TCRdb re-called the multiplex PCR reads with MiXCR, one entry per CDR3 protein. The sample consists of some 15,000 distinct CDR3 sequences, 30% of them appearing once. At 550 to 600 ng per sample, bulk tumor genomic DNA provided the template. Several spatially distant biopsies were obtained per primary tumor intraoperatively. Curative surgery was performed on patients who had untreated, newly diagnosed non-small cell lung cancer. Input material: lung tumor tissue. All receptors come from a woman aged 50 to 60 with non-small cell lung cancer.

This clonotype has at least ten counts. The chain has TRBV20-1 and TRBJ2-1, with 8 positions matching TRBD1. The J segment lost 2 bases and the V segment lost 1 base, leaving 4 bases of the junction unmatched. Germline-derived CDR1 and CDR2 are DFQATT and SNEGSKA (reference sequence). This CDR3 has 15 amino acids. CDR3 protein: CSARGTGGTYNEQFF. For the CDR3, the DNA is TGCAGTGCTAGAGGAACAGGGGGTACCTACAATGAGCAGTTCTTC.

This clonotype was seen a few times. With a much larger clone just one base away, this may be a read error. This is likely a read error, given that the CDR3 carries no conserved phenylalanine or tryptophan at its end. This chain links TRBV7-2 with TRBJ1-2; tentative D call: TRBD1 (5 bases). V was shortened by 2 bases and J by 6 bases, with 10 bases between the two germline ends. This CDR3 comprises 13 residues. The V gene's germline CDR1 is SGHTA and CDR2 FQGNSA. The CDR3 is CASSLSGPHGYTI. Here the CDR3 DNA reads TGTGCCAGCAGCTTATCGGGGCCTCATGGCTACACCATC.

The CDR3 DNA follows: TGCGCCAGCAGCTTGGGAGACAGCTCCTACGAGCAGTACTTC. It codes for CASSLGDSSYEQYF. J is TRBJ2-7 and V is TRBV5-1; a possible D gene is TRBD1 (5 bases). The germline V gene has CDR1 SGHRS and CDR2 YFSETQ. The CDR3 consists of 14 residues. V was cut by 0 bases and J by 0 bases, with 7 bases left in between.

The genes are TRBV5-1 and TRBJ2-1, with D possibly matching TRBD1 (6 bases). Germline V gene sequence: CDR1 SGHRS, CDR2 YFSETQ. Deletions cut 3 bases from V and 0 bases from J, with 13 bases between. This CDR3 region has 16 residues. CDR3 nucleotides: TGCGCCAGCAGCTCACAGGGAAGAAGCTCCTACAATGAGCAGTTCTTC. Its protein is CASSSQGRSSYNEQFF. The full variable domain, with the rest looked up from reference TRBV5-1 and TRBJ2-1, is KAGVTQTPRYLIKTRGQQVTLSCSPISGHRSVSWYQQTPGQGLQFLFEYFSETQRNKGNFPGRFSGRQFSNSRSEMNVSTLELGDSALYLCASSSQGRSSYNEQFFGPGTRLTVL.

Many counts were recorded for this clonotype. The chain employs TRBV30 and TRBJ1-3; TRBD1 matches 9 bases. CDR3 length: 17 amino acids. Germline values: CDR1 GTSNPN, CDR2 SVGIG (reference sequence). J was trimmed by 3 bases and V by 5 bases; bases with no gene match: 14. In DNA, the CDR3 is TGTGCCTGGGCGGGTGGAGGGACAGGGTTCGTTGGAAACACCATATATTTT. The encoded protein is CAWAGGGTGFVGNTIYF.

V and J are TRBV12-3 or TRBV12-4 and TRBJ2-7, with D possibly being TRBD2 (5 bases). The V end was cut by 4 bases, the J end by 1 base, with 17 bases between. The CDR3 sequence is 16 residues long. The CDR3 DNA reads TGTGCCAGCAGTTCCCTACGAGGGTCGCGATCCTACGAGCAGTACTTC. Translating gives CASSSLRGSRSYEQYF.

The chain links TRBV6-1 to TRBJ1-2; TRBD1 matches 7 bases. The CDR3 spans 14 residues. The germline V gene has CDR1 MNHNS and CDR2 SASEGT. V was clipped by 6 bases and J by 6 bases; unmatched bases: 10. The CDR3 DNA follows: TGTGCCAGCAGCGGAGGGGGCGGGGGGGATGGCTACACCTTC. Its translation: CASSGGGGGDGYTF.

About this clonotype itself: A much larger clone is a single base away; this may be a read error. J is TRBJ2-7 and V is TRBV6-9; D gene ambiguous. Germline CDR1 MNHGY, CDR2 SVAAGI. The CDR3 length is 12 residues. The CDR3 nucleotides are TGTGCCGGCAGTTACCGGGCATACGAGCAGTACTTC. This translates into CAGSYRAYEQYF.

On this clonotype itself: A much bigger clone sits one base away, suggesting this may be a read error. This sequence joins TRBV28 and TRBJ1-1; 8 bases line up with TRBD1. The CDR3 is 14 residues long. The J segment lost 10 bases and the V segment lost 6 bases, leaving 13 bases of the junction unmatched. Germline V gene data show CDR1 as MDHEN and CDR2 as SYDVKM. CDR3 in DNA: TGTGCCAGCAGAACGGACAGGGCGAGTGCTGGAGCTTTCTTT. This gives the protein CASRTDRASAGAFF.

This chain connects TRBV7-9 to TRBJ2-3; TRBD2 is a possible D gene (5 bases). Looked up from germline, CDR1 is SEHNR and CDR2 is FQNEAQ (reference sequence). V was shortened by 2 bases and J by 2 bases, with 11 bases between the two germline ends. The CDR3 spans 15 residues. CDR3 DNA: TGTGCCAGCAGCTTACAGAGGGCCTTCACAGATACGCAGTATTTT. It encodes CASSLQRAFTDTQYF.